The 26 T cell receptor beta chains below all came from one sample that was sequenced in a study of T cells in Graves' hyperthyroidism and ophthalmopathy. Amplification of TCR beta CDR3 regions was performed using RNA transcripts as template. In the first-round RT-PCR of the TCR CDR3, the HTBI primer set was used. TCRdb passed the multiplex PCR reads through MiXCR, listing each CDR3 protein once. Of hundreds of thousands of distinct CDR3 sequences listed, 14% are singletons. Sequenced input: blood. These receptors came from a young woman with Graves' hyperthyroidism.

In the case of this clonotype: A read error is possible here, since a much larger clone lies one base away. The chain uses TRBV20-1 and TRBJ2-7, with D perhaps TRBD1 (5 bases). V lost 5 bases, J lost 5 bases, and 10 bases lay in between. The germline gives CDR1 DFQATT, CDR2 SNEGSKA (reference sequence). The CDR3 length is 11 residues. The CDR3 bases are TGCAGTGCTGCGGACACCAACGAGCAGTACTTC. Residues: CSAADTNEQYF.

The rearrangement uses TRBV5-1 and TRBJ2-1; no clear D gene. Germline V CDR1 and CDR2: SGHRS, YFSETQ. V gave up 4 bases and J gave up 9 bases, with 20 bases separating them. The CDR3 length is 15 residues. Here the CDR3 DNA reads TGCGCCAGCAGCCTGACCTATGGAGCACTCTCTGAGCAGTTCTTC. Amino acid sequence: CASSLTYGALSEQFF. The whole variable domain, remainder taken from reference TRBV5-1 and TRBJ2-1, is KAGVTQTPRYLIKTRGQQVTLSCSPISGHRSVSWYQQTPGQGLQFLFEYFSETQRNKGNFPGRFSGRQFSNSRSEMNVSTLELGDSALYLCASSLTYGALSEQFFGPGTRLTVL.

J is TRBJ2-1 and V is TRBV4-1; the D is unclear. This CDR3 contains 16 residues. CDR1 is MGHRA, CDR2 YSYEKL, per germline. Trimming pared 1 base from V and 10 bases from J, leaving 20 bases between. The CDR3 here is CASSQGRRLKGNEQFF. The CDR3 DNA is TGCGCCAGCAGCCAAGGTCGGCGCTTAAAAGGGAACGAGCAGTTCTTC.

The DNA of the CDR3 is TGTGCCAGCTCACCTACAGAAGAAGAGACCCAGTACTTC. Protein: CASSPTEEETQYF. The chain is built from TRBV18 and TRBJ2-5; no clear D. Germline lookup yields CDR1 KGHSH and CDR2 LQKENI. The CDR3 contains 13 residues. The V and J ends lost 3 bases and 3 bases respectively, with 8 bases between them.

The chain combines TRBV7-9 with TRBJ1-4; perhaps TRBD1 as D (5 bases). The V end was cut by 5 bases, the J end by 5 bases, with 15 bases between. CDR1 and CDR2 from the germline V gene are SEHNR and FQNEAQ (reference sequence). This CDR3 region has 15 residues. In nucleotides, the CDR3 is TGTGCCAGCAGCCCCCCCGGGACCGCCAATGAAAAACTGTTTTTT. This encodes CASSPPGTANEKLFF.

J is TRBJ2-3 and V is TRBV7-8, with TRBD1 matching 9 bases. Unmatched junction bases numbered 5, after V lost 4 bases and J lost 3 bases. The CDR3 has 15 residues. Germline CDR1 SGHVS, CDR2 FQNEAQ. The CDR3 loop is CASSSQGAGTDTQYF. DNA of the CDR3: TGTGCCAGCAGCTCACAGGGGGCAGGTACAGATACGCAGTATTTT. Full variable domain (outside the CDR3, taken from reference TRBV7-8 and TRBJ2-3): GAGVSQSPRYKVAKRGQDVALRCDPISGHVSLFWYQQALGQGPEFLTYFQNEAQLDKSGLPSDRFFAERPEGSVSTLKIQRTQQEDSAVYLCASSSQGAGTDTQYFGPGTRLTVL.

With respect to this clonotype: It may be a read error: a sequence one base away is much more abundant. Given the absence of the conserved phenylalanine or tryptophan at the CDR3 end, a read error is likely. The CDR3 sequence: CASSSATSISGELFL. In DNA, the CDR3 is TGTGCCAGCAGCTCTGCTACTAGCATCTCCGGGGAGCTGTTTTTA. The V call is TRBV11-2, the J call TRBJ2-2; tentatively, D is TRBD2 (6 bases). The CDR3 is made up of 15 amino acids. V shed 4 bases and J shed 6 bases, with 15 bases lying between them. Germline loops: CDR1 SGHAT, CDR2 FQNNGV.

As concerns this clonotype: A read error may account for a junction end that differs from germline. The chain carries TRBV24-1 and TRBJ1-2; D is possibly TRBD1 (6 bases). This CDR3 spans 17 amino acids. Looked up from germline, CDR1 is KGHDR and CDR2 is SFDVKD. The CDR3 DNA reads as TGTGCCACCAGTGATTCCATCGGGTCACCAGGGGTCTATGGCTACGCCTTC. It is translated as CATSDSIGSPGVYGYAF.

There are many counts of this clonotype. This sequence joins TRBV10-2 and TRBJ1-1; D gene ambiguous. The V end lost 7 bases, the J end lost 1 base, and 10 bases lay between the germline ends. Per the germline V gene, CDR1 is WSHSY and CDR2 is SAAADI. This CDR3 has 13 amino acids. CDR3 nucleotides: TGCGCCAGCAACGACGGGGAGAACACTGAAGCTTTCTTT. Translation gives CASNDGENTEAFF.

This clonotype was counted at least ten times. This chain connects TRBV20-1 to TRBJ2-7, with TRBD1 identical over 8 bases. This CDR3 is 14 amino acids long. Germline CDR1 is DFQATT and CDR2 is SNEGSKA (reference sequence). J lost 5 bases, V lost 0 bases, and 6 bases had no gene match. The CDR3 here is CSARDGTGLHEQYF. CDR3 in DNA: TGCAGTGCTAGAGATGGGACAGGACTCCACGAGCAGTACTTC.

This clonotype was counted ten times or more. V and J are TRBV28 and TRBJ2-7; tentatively, D is TRBD1 (6 bases). Trimming removed 3 bases at V and 2 bases at J, with 14 bases between. CDR3 length equals 15 residues. Germline values: CDR1 MDHEN, CDR2 SYDVKM. CDR3 DNA: TGTGCCAGCAGTTTCCTCGGACAGACAACCTACGAGCAGTACTTC. This gives the protein CASSFLGQTTYEQYF.

This chain joins TRBV29-1 and TRBJ2-1; tentative D call: TRBD1 (7 bases). Trimming cost V 6 bases and J 4 bases, with 28 bases left between them. CDR3 length equals 18 residues. Germline V gene sequence: CDR1 SQVTM, CDR2 ANQGSEA. This CDR3 reads CSVPQGKASVAPYNEQFF. CDR3 DNA sequence: TGCAGCGTCCCACAGGGGAAAGCTAGCGTAGCACCATACAATGAGCAGTTCTTC.

The J gene is TRBJ2-1, the V gene TRBV5-8; 11 nucleotides line up with TRBD2. The CDR3 contains 19 residues. Germline CDR1 and CDR2: SGHTS and YDEGEE. V shed 0 bases, J shed 8 bases, and the junction held 16 bases outside the gene matches. The CDR3 loop reads CASSLAGQTLAGAWHEQFF. The CDR3 DNA sequence: TGTGCCAGCAGCTTGGCCGGACAGACACTAGCGGGGGCCTGGCATGAGCAGTTCTTC.

The CDR3 nucleotides read TGTGCCAGCTCACCACCAAAGATCCAGCGGGAAGCCCGCACAGATACGCAGTATTTT. Its protein is CASSPPKIQREARTDTQYF. The chain has TRBV18 and TRBJ2-3, with 7 nucleotides matching TRBD2. Losses at the gene ends were 0 bases for V and 1 base for J; bases not matched to a gene: 13. CDR3 size: 19 residues. Per the germline V gene, CDR1 is KGHSH and CDR2 is LQKENI. Full variable domain (missing parts from reference TRBV18 and TRBJ2-3): NAGVMQNPRHLVRRRGQEARLRCSPMKGHSHVYWYRQLPEEGLKFMVYLQKENIIDESGMPKERFSAEFPKEGPSILRIQQVVRGDSAAYFCASSPPKIQREARTDTQYFGPGTRLTVL.

There are many counts of this clonotype. This sequence joins TRBV12-3 or TRBV12-4 and TRBJ2-7; no clear D gene. The CDR3 totals 14 residues. V was clipped by 6 bases and J by 9 bases, with 21 bases between them. DNA of the CDR3: TGTGCCAGCAGCCCCCTAAGCGAATCGCCCGGGCAGTACTTC. Translation gives CASSPLSESPGQYF.

This clonotype has ten or more counts. The chain uses TRBV24-1 and TRBJ2-1; 7 nucleotides match TRBD2. Looked up from germline, CDR1 is KGHDR and CDR2 is SFDVKD. Losses at the gene ends were 5 bases for V and 2 bases for J; bases not matched to a gene: 8. The CDR3 is 16 amino acids. CDR3 sequence: CATSGPGGSAYNEQFF. CDR3 bases: TGTGCCACCAGTGGCCCGGGGGGTAGTGCCTACAATGAGCAGTTCTTC.

This clonotype was detected many times. V gene TRBV30 combines with J gene TRBJ2-3; TRBD2 agrees at 7 bases. CDR3 size: 16 residues. Losses at the gene ends were 0 bases for V and 0 bases for J; bases not matched to a gene: 6. Germline CDR1 is GTSNPN and CDR2 is SVGIG (reference sequence). This CDR3 reads CAWSVGLAESTDTQYF. In DNA, the CDR3 is TGTGCCTGGAGTGTAGGGCTAGCGGAAAGCACAGATACGCAGTATTTT.

The chain uses TRBV5-6 and TRBJ1-1; D ambiguous. V lost 3 bases and J lost 1, with 16 bases in between. Germline CDR1 SGHDT, CDR2 YYEEEE. The CDR3 totals 16 residues. Here the CDR3 reads CASSSLSIYGNTEAFF. The CDR3 nucleotides read TGTGCCAGCAGCTCTCTCTCTATCTATGGGAACACTGAAGCTTTCTTT.

A few counts support this clonotype. J is TRBJ2-1 and V is TRBV20-1; D uncertain. Trimming took off 0 bases at V and 0 bases at J, with 6 bases between the two ends. Germline-derived CDR1 and CDR2 are DFQATT and SNEGSKA (reference sequence). This CDR3 spans 14 amino acids. The CDR3 DNA follows: TGCAGTGCTAGAGAGGGTCCCTCCTACAATGAGCAGTTCTTC. Translation gives CSAREGPSYNEQFF.

This clonotype has just a few counts. This may arise from a read error, as a much more abundant clone is one base away. V is TRBV7-9 and J is TRBJ2-7; 10 bases are shared with TRBD1. The V gene end was trimmed by 4 bases and the J gene end by 5 bases; junction bases not matched to a gene: 8. Germline loops: CDR1 SEHNR, CDR2 FQNEAQ (reference sequence). CDR3 size: 15 residues. CDR3 nucleotide sequence: TGTGCCAGCAGCTCACCTCCGGGACAGGGGAACGAGCAGTACTTC. It translates to CASSSPPGQGNEQYF.

The table lists this clonotype with a few counts. V usage is TRBV7-9 and J usage is TRBJ2-2, with 14 bases matching TRBD2. Germline V gene lookup returns CDR1 SEHNR and CDR2 FQNEAQ (reference sequence). Germline trimming cut 5 bases from V and 3 bases from J; bases unmatched to any gene: 5. This CDR3 contains 17 residues. CDR3 in amino acids: CASSLGLAGVDTGELFF. In nucleotides, the CDR3 is TGTGCCAGCAGCCTGGGACTAGCGGGAGTCGACACCGGGGAGCTGTTTTTT. The full variable domain, rest sourced from reference TRBV7-9 and TRBJ2-2, is DTGVSQNPRHKITKRGQNVTFRCDPISEHNRLYWYRQTLGQGPEFLTYFQNEAQLEKSRLLSDRFSAERPKGSFSTLEIQRTEQGDSAMYLCASSLGLAGVDTGELFFGEGSRLTVL.

The rearrangement links TRBV28 to TRBJ2-3; D assignment may be TRBD1 or TRBD2 (10 bases each). This CDR3 comprises 20 residues. Looked up from germline, CDR1 is MDHEN and CDR2 is SYDVKM. The V end lost 4 bases, the J end lost 4 bases, and 30 bases lay between the germline ends. The CDR3 loop reads CASSSPGQGYLAGAADTQYF. The CDR3, as DNA: TGTGCCAGCAGTTCCCCGGGACAGGGGTACCTAGCGGGAGCGGCAGATACGCAGTATTTT.

This clonotype was detected a few times. This rearrangement joins TRBV29-1 to TRBJ2-1; D is perhaps TRBD2 (5 bases). Germline CDR1 is SQVTM and CDR2 is ANQGSEA. Deletions cut 6 bases from V and 3 bases from J, with 9 bases between. The CDR3 sequence is 12 residues long. CDR3 DNA: TGCAGCGTCGGACTCGTCTACAATGAGCAGTTCTTC. Translated: CSVGLVYNEQFF.

This clonotype has ten or more counts. The rearrangement uses TRBV2 and TRBJ1-5; TRBD1 might be the D (6 bases). CDR3 length: 15 amino acids. V lost 3 bases, J lost 3 bases, and 12 bases lay in between. The germline V gene encodes CDR1 SNHLY and CDR2 FYNNEI. The CDR3 DNA follows: TGTGCCAGCAGTGACCCGGGGGGGCTCAATCAGCCCCAGCATTTT. Encoded protein: CASSDPGGLNQPQHF.

This clonotype occurred many times. This sequence joins TRBV13 and TRBJ2-2; TRBD1 aligns across 10 bases. The ends lost 4 bases at V and 7 bases at J; junction bases unmatched: 9. The CDR3 length is 16 residues. The germline V gene has CDR1 PRHDT and CDR2 FYEKMQ (reference sequence). The CDR3 loop is CASSYGTGVVSGELFF. As DNA, the CDR3 is TGTGCCAGCAGCTACGGGACAGGGGTTGTGAGCGGGGAGCTGTTTTTT.

The sample holds a few counts of this clonotype. CDR3 in amino acids: CATGTRGATNEKLFF. The CDR3 DNA reads as TGTGCCACCGGGACTAGAGGCGCAACTAATGAAAAACTGTTTTTT. The chain has TRBV2 and TRBJ1-4; maybe TRBD1 (5 bases). V was clipped by 10 bases and J by 0 bases, with 15 bases between them. There are 15 residues in the CDR3. CDR1 and CDR2 from the germline V gene are SNHLY and FYNNEI.